This section outlines one T cell receptor beta chain sequence together with its context. Its specific antigen is unknown. The CDR3 end falls 3 residues outside the read, so it is completed with the germline J gene. The CDR3 sequence holds 15 residues, the cysteine and phenylalanine included. Only the CDR3 bases that were read are kept: 36 of them, in frame from base 1. Per the germline V gene (reference sequence), LNHDA is the CDR1 and SQIVND is the CDR2. V lost 10 bases and J lost 0 bases, and the count of bases not matched to a germline gene is 8. The data were obtained in a study of T cells in women clearing cervical HPV infection (dated by TCRdb to between 2017 and 2018). Study-level background: The cases were roughly 25 women with histologically confirmed HPV16-related CIN3 or worse, and 2 of these cases were invasive cancers. Nested within Costa Rica's Guanacaste HPV Natural History Study, an exploratory proof-of-principle case-control study compared TCR repertoires across cervical HPV16 outcomes. The parent cohort enrolled roughly 9,400 women aged 18 or older in Guanacaste, Costa Rica, in about 1992 to 1995 and followed the women for around 7 years. For cases, the median interval between lesion detection and blood sampling was about 140 days, with an interquartile range of roughly 85 to 200 days. Blood from cases was drawn at the visit where the lesion was first identified, while blood from controls was drawn once the infection was no longer detected. Quality controls consisted of five blinded duplicates per group, for a total of around 60 samples made up of approximately 50 participants and around ten replicates. The controls were 25 to 30 women whose single incident HPV16 infection cleared within 12 months with no development of precancer or cancer. Cases and controls were matched on age within five years and on year of sample collection. Since only a few of the women had HLA typing available, the possibility that HLA type was acting as a confounder could not be ruled out. Cases had a median age of 34 years and controls had a median age of 38, with no significant differences in baseline characteristics. Study-wide findings and limitations: Across sequencing depths, CIN3+ cases showed significantly higher TCR repertoire richness than controls, but evenness did not differ between the groups. T-cell numbers per sample were unknown, so richness differences could reflect varying T-cell content rather than repertoire biology. Random forest classifiers that combined richness and V gene abundances separated cases from controls with an estimated AUC of less than 0.85. TRBV6-7 relative abundance was lower in cases than in controls (roughly 0.12% versus 0.17%; Bonferroni P = 0.0008). Whether associations preceded infection or resulted from infection could not be shown with the cross-sectional design, and effector/memory subsets and HPV-specific T cells were not isolated.

Every participant had a single incident cervical HPV16 infection, and women with prevalent HPV16 infections were excluded. Cervical HPV DNA was detected with MY09/MY11 PCR, and genotyping was done by dot-blot hybridization. Under 17 mL of heparinized blood was centrifuged, after which the buffy coat was aliquoted, frozen at -30 degrees C, and then stored at -80 degrees C. QIAGEN kits were used to extract genomic DNA from buffy coat specimens. Using the immunoSEQ assay, multiplex PCR amplified TCR beta CDR3 regions from an average of roughly 1,200 ng of genomic DNA per sample. Primer bias was corrected in the assay by using a complete synthetic TCR repertoire to establish an amplification baseline. Amplicons were sequenced on the Illumina platform. As for the authors' bioinformatics: Sequences were error-corrected by clustering with frequency ratios and a modified nearest-neighbor algorithm, then analyzed in the immunoSEQ Analyzer with IMGT gene definitions. At each rarefaction depth, TCR richness and evenness were averaged across 20 rarefaction repeats, and samples with fewer sequences than that depth were excluded. V, D and J gene relative abundances were compared between groups with Wilcoxon rank sum tests, applying FDR correction. For the blinded duplicates, the intraclass correlation was 95% to 96% for TCR richness and averaged 76.4% across about 66 gene segments. The clones in this table, taken by TCRdb from immuneACCESS, are in-frame only. Not every clone is retained; where verified, under half of the shortfall comes from an unresolved V gene, and the cause of the rest is unknown. Clonal size and the V and J genes are those of that table, whereas D and trimming came from the DNA. The sample table holds 15,000 or so clones. The ten largest make up roughly 20% of the sample.

The chain is encoded by TRBV19 joined to TRBJ1-5; 8 bases in between match TRBD1. The clonotype was recovered from a woman aged 18-70 years with a cervical HPV16 infection that either progressed to CIN3+ or cleared (not recorded which). Material for sequencing was blood buffy coat. Partial CDR3 DNA: TGTGCCACCGCTGACAGGGGAAATAGCAATCAGCCC. The resulting protein is CATADRGNSNQP. The full CDR3 protein is CATADRGNSNQPQHF.